The entry that follows covers one TCR beta chain sequence. Its specificity is not known. Measured with immunoSEQ multiplex PCR; TCRdb has only the in-frame clones, and not every one. The table lists 110,000 or so clones, roughly 88% of them singletons. The sample is drawn from a study of T cell responses to AZD1222 COVID-19 vaccine. Study-wide points: No day 14 peak samples; only post-peak repertoires were characterized. Donors were chiefly white British, with a greater number of females, and clonal diversity was perhaps underestimated.

The V gene's germline CDR1 is LGHNA and CDR2 YSLEER. The CDR3 runs 16 residues. Trimming removed 0 bases at V and 4 bases at J, with 13 bases between. The sample consisted of peripheral blood, taken on day 0 of AZD1222 vaccination. This sequence originates from an adult in good health. This sequence joins TRBV4-3 and TRBJ1-3; D is unresolved. The CDR3 loop reads CASSQDTGGYGNTIYF. DNA of the CDR3: TGCGCCAGCAGCCAAGATACGGGAGGATACGGAAACACCATATATTTT.